The source of this T cell receptor (beta chain) is a study of CD8+CD57+ T cells in acquired aplastic anemia. Study findings and constraints: Shared by patients and controls, around 27 CD8+ CDR3s were abundant in patients. Significance was not reached for CD8+ Simpson's diversity between patients and controls.

The study profiled TCR beta VDJ and CDR3 using genomic DNA as template. TCRdb fed the reads into MiXCR, producing one record per CDR3 protein. The data show over 150,000 distinct CDR3 sequences, about 60% seen once. The sequenced patients had an expansion of CD8+CD57+ cells seen by flow cytometry. Among the patients, all had severe acquired aplastic anemia. Germline V lookup: CDR1 SGHVS, CDR2 FQNEAQ. There are 15 residues in the CDR3. The junction had 8 bases not matched to a gene; V was cut back by 4 bases and J by 8 bases. As regards this clonotype: Its antigen is unknown.

The chain combines TRBV7-8 with TRBJ2-1, with TRBD1 identical over 10 bases. The sequence came from a human donor with aplastic anemia. What was sequenced was sorted CD4+, CD8+, or CD8+CD57+ T cells (not recorded which) from PBMCs. The CDR3 DNA reads as TGTGCCAGCAGCTGGCGGGACAGGGGAATAGATGAGCAGTTCTTC. This sequence encodes CASSWRDRGIDEQFF.